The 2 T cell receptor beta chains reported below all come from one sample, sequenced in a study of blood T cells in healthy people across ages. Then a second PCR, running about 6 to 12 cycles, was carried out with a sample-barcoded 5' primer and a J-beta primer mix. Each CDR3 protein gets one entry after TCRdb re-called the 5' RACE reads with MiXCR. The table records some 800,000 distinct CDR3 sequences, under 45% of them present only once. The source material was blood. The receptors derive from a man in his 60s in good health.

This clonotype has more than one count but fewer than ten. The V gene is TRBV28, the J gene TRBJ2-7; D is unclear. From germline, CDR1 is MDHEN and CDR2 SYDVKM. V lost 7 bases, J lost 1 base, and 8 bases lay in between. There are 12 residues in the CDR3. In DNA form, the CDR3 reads TGTGCCAGCAAGGACGCATCCTACGAGCAGTACTTC. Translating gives CASKDASYEQYF.

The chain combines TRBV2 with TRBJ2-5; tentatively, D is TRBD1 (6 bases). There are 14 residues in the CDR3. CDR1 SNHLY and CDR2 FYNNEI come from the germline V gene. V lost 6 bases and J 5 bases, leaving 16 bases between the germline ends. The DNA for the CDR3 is TGTGCCAGCAGGCCGGGACATCCCATTGAGACCCAGTACTTC. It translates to CASRPGHPIETQYF.